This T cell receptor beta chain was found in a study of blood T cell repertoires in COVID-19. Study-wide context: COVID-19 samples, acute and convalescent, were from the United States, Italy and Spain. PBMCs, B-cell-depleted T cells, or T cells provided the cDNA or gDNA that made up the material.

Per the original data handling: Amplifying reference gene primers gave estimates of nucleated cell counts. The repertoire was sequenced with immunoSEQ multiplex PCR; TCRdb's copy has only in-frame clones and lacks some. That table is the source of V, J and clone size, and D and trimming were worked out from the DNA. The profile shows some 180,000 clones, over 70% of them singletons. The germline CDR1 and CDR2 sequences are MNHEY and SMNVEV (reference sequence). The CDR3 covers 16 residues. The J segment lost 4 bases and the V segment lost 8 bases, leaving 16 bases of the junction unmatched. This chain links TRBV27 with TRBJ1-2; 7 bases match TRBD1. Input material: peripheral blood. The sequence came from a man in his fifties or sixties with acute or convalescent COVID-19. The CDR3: CASGGGIGTAFYGYTF. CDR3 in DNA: TGTGCCAGCGGAGGGGGTATCGGGACAGCATTCTATGGCTACACCTTC.